These 22 T cell receptor beta chains were sequenced from one sample in a study of T-cell reconstitution after alpha-beta-depleted transplantation in children. Unique molecular identifiers were incorporated during preparation of the TCRbeta library. TCRdb passed the PCR reads through MiXCR, listing each CDR3 protein once. The data contain about a million distinct CDR3 sequences, under 30% of them singletons. The sample here was PBMCs, mostly from graft donor cells, taken 360 days after TCRalphabeta/CD19-depleted stem cell transplant. The receptors here all came from a boy under two years old who had a stem cell transplant for SCID, so the T cells may come from the graft donor.

The chain is built from TRBV12-3 or TRBV12-4 and TRBJ2-2, with D perhaps TRBD2 (5 bases). The CDR3 runs 16 residues. Trimming removed 7 bases from V and 8 bases from J, with 23 bases in between. CDR3 sequence: CASTPPAGLLRGELFF. CDR3 sequence (DNA): TGTGCCAGCACCCCCCCGGCCGGACTCCTGCGGGGGGAGCTGTTTTTT.

This clonotype was observed once. The genes are TRBV15 and TRBJ2-7, with TRBD1 matching over 10 bases. Trimming at V came to 2 bases and at J to 3 bases, leaving 4 bases not matched to a gene. CDR1 is LNHNV and CDR2 is YYDKDF in the germline V gene (reference sequence). The CDR3 sequence is 15 residues long. The CDR3 bases are TGTGCCACCAGCAGACCGGGACAGGGGTTCTACGAGCAGTACTTC. This sequence encodes CATSRPGQGFYEQYF. The full variable domain, its missing parts supplied by reference TRBV15 and TRBJ2-7, is DAMVIQNPRYQVTQFGKPVTLSCSQTLNHNVMYWYQQKSSQAPKLLFHYYDKDFNNEADTPDNFQSRRPNTSFCFLDIRSPGLGDTAMYLCATSRPGQGFYEQYFGPGTRLTVT.

A single count supports this clonotype. The chain combines TRBV19 with TRBJ2-1; 7 bases agree with TRBD2. Germline-derived CDR1 and CDR2 are LNHDA and SQIVND (reference sequence). Trimming cost V 8 bases and J 0 bases; bases outside gene matches: 7. The CDR3 runs to 15 residues. CDR3 region: CASGWGGYSYNEQFF. For the CDR3, the DNA is TGTGCCAGTGGCTGGGGGGGGTACTCCTACAATGAGCAGTTCTTC.

This sequence joins TRBV7-8 and TRBJ2-5; TRBD2 agrees at 8 bases. Germline trimming cut 4 bases from V and 4 bases from J; bases unmatched to any gene: 8. Germline CDR1 reads SGHVS; CDR2 reads FQNEAQ. This CDR3 contains 15 residues. CDR3 loop: CASSSRTSLAETQYF. CDR3 DNA sequence: TGTGCCAGCAGCTCCCGGACTAGCTTAGCAGAGACCCAGTACTTC.

In this sample, this clonotype turned up a few times. This chain joins TRBV10-3 and TRBJ2-2; TRBD1 matches 7 bases. The CDR3 is 15 residues long. V shed 3 bases and J 4 bases; nucleotides not matched to a gene: 5. Germline values: CDR1 ENHRY, CDR2 SYGVKD. The CDR3 coding sequence is TGTGCCATCAGTGAAGTGGGGACAGCCACCGGGGAGCTGTTTTTT. It codes for CAISEVGTATGELFF.

The rearrangement links TRBV12-3 or TRBV12-4 to TRBJ2-1; D might be TRBD2 (7 bases). This CDR3 comprises 13 residues. V was cut by 0 bases and J by 8 bases, with 8 bases left in between. The CDR3 spells CASSLARGHEQFF. The CDR3 region has the DNA TGTGCCAGCAGTTTAGCGCGGGGGCATGAGCAGTTCTTC.

In its sample, this clonotype was seen many times. The chain has TRBV5-1 and TRBJ2-7, with TRBD2 matching 8 bases. The CDR3 has 14 residues. Germline V gives CDR1 SGHRS, CDR2 YFSETQ. The junction had 5 bases not matched to a gene; V was cut back by 3 bases and J by 3 bases. The CDR3 region is CASSSGGTHYEQYF. CDR3 DNA: TGCGCCAGCAGCTCGGGGGGGACCCACTACGAGCAGTACTTC.

The gene calls are TRBV15 and TRBJ1-5; the match to TRBD1 covers 8 bases. This CDR3 comprises 14 residues. Trimming at V came to 9 bases and at J to 7 bases, leaving 11 bases not matched to a gene. Germline V gene data show CDR1 as LNHNV and CDR2 as YYDKDF (reference sequence). CDR3 in DNA: TGTGCCACGGCAGACAGGGGATTTGGCCAGCCCCAGCATTTT. Translation gives CATADRGFGQPQHF. Full variable domain (missing parts from reference TRBV15 and TRBJ1-5): DAMVIQNPRYQVTQFGKPVTLSCSQTLNHNVMYWYQQKSSQAPKLLFHYYDKDFNNEADTPDNFQSRRPNTSFCFLDIRSPGLGDTAMYLCATADRGFGQPQHFGDGTRLSIL.

The chain is built from TRBV15 and TRBJ2-3; possibly TRBD2 for D (5 bases). Germline CDR1 and CDR2: LNHNV and YYDKDF (reference sequence). The V gene lost 1 base and the J gene lost 2 bases, with 10 bases spanning the gap. CDR3 length: 15 residues. The CDR3 DNA reads as TGTGCCACCAGCAGAGGTCGGAGGTTCACAGATACGCAGTATTTT. Its protein is CATSRGRRFTDTQYF.

This chain uses TRBV27 with TRBJ2-5, with 9 bases identical to TRBD1. Germline V gene sequence: CDR1 MNHEY, CDR2 SMNVEV (reference sequence). This CDR3 comprises 15 residues. V lost 6 bases to trimming and J lost 5 bases; unmatched junction nucleotides: 10. CDR3 sequence: CASRPNRGRRETQYF. The CDR3 region has the DNA TGTGCCAGCAGACCCAACAGGGGGCGCCGGGAGACCCAGTACTTC.

J is TRBJ2-3 and V is TRBV12-3 or TRBV12-4; the D is unclear. The CDR3 covers 15 residues. Trimming removed 6 bases from V and 6 bases from J, with 19 bases in between. The CDR3 coding sequence is TGTGCCAGCAGATCTCCAAGTAGTTATGATGATACGCAGTATTTT. Its translation is CASRSPSSYDDTQYF.

This clonotype was observed a few times. V gene TRBV2 combines with J gene TRBJ2-3; tentative D call: TRBD1 (6 bases). This CDR3 spans 12 amino acids. Between the trimmed V and J ends, which lost 7 bases and 5 bases, there was a span of 10 bases. In germline, CDR1 is SNHLY, CDR2 FYNNEI. This chain's CDR3 is CASTPGEDTQYF. The CDR3 region has the DNA TGTGCCAGCACCCCAGGGGAAGATACGCAGTATTTT.

This clonotype appeared many times. For the CDR3, the DNA is TGTGCCAGCAGGAAAGGGACGGGACCCTTTTTGAACACCGGGGAGCTGTTTTTT. This codes for CASRKGTGPFLNTGELFF. This chain connects TRBV27 to TRBJ2-2; the D call may be TRBD1 or TRBD2 (5 bases each). The CDR3 is 18 residues long. Between the trimmed V and J ends, which lost 6 bases and 1 base, there was a span of 21 bases. Looked up from germline, CDR1 is MNHEY and CDR2 is SMNVEV (reference sequence).

This clonotype was detected ten times or more. The CDR3 protein is CASSYLARGEGANVLTF. The CDR3 DNA reads as TGTGCCAGCAGTTACCTTGCGCGGGGAGAGGGGGCCAACGTCCTGACTTTC. The J gene is TRBJ2-6, the V gene TRBV6-5, with a tentative D call TRBD2 (6 bases). CDR3 length: 17 residues. Germline-derived CDR1 and CDR2 are MNHEY and SVGAGI. With 2 bases removed from V and 4 bases from J, the gap between germline ends came to 15 bases.

In its sample, this clonotype was seen a few times. The chain recombines TRBV29-1 with TRBJ1-1; weak D call: TRBD1 (6 bases). Trimming cost V 1 base and J 4 bases, with 16 bases left between them. The CDR3 extends over 15 amino acids. Germline V gene lookup returns CDR1 SQVTM and CDR2 ANQGSEA. The CDR3 region is CSVEGYEGGGTEAFF. The CDR3 DNA follows: TGCAGCGTTGAAGGTTACGAGGGGGGAGGCACTGAAGCTTTCTTT.

This chain uses TRBV29-1 with TRBJ1-1; 7 bases are a match to TRBD1. J lost 5 bases, V lost 4 bases, and 7 bases had no gene match. CDR1 and CDR2 from the germline V gene are SQVTM and ANQGSEA. The CDR3 is 13 residues long. CDR3 sequence (DNA): TGCAGCGTTGGACAGGGTTTAGGGACTGAAGCTTTCTTT. It codes for CSVGQGLGTEAFF.

The genes are TRBV5-1 and TRBJ2-2; D not resolved. The CDR3 contains 15 residues. Germline assignment: CDR1 SGHRS and CDR2 YFSETQ. Trimming cost V 4 bases and J 1 base, with 11 bases left between them. The CDR3 DNA sequence: TGCGCCAGCAGCCTATGGCCCGGGAACACCGGGGAGCTGTTTTTT. Encoded protein: CASSLWPGNTGELFF.

This clonotype was seen only a few times. This chain links TRBV29-1 with TRBJ2-1; D uncertain. Between the trimmed V and J ends, which lost 3 bases and 6 bases, there was a span of 9 bases. Per germline, CDR1 SQVTM and CDR2 ANQGSEA. The CDR3 is 12 amino acids. In DNA form, the CDR3 reads TGCAGCGTTGACTGGGCCTCCAATGAGCAGTTCTTC. Its protein product is CSVDWASNEQFF.

V gene TRBV4-2 combines with J gene TRBJ2-3; 10 bases align to TRBD2. The CDR3 loop spans 17 amino acids. Trimming took 4 bases from V and 1 from J; bases not matched to a gene: 8. Looked up from germline, CDR1 is LGHNA and CDR2 is YNFKEQ. The CDR3 region has the DNA TGTGCCAGCAGCCCCGAGAAGCGGGGGGGGTGCACAGATACGCAGTATTTT. It translates to CASSPEKRGGCTDTQYF.

The chain employs TRBV2 and TRBJ2-1, with D possibly TRBD1 on 6 matching bases. The V gene lost 7 bases and the J gene lost 7 bases, with 17 bases spanning the gap. The CDR3 spans 14 residues. The V gene's germline CDR1 is SNHLY and CDR2 FYNNEI. The CDR3 DNA sequence: TGTGCCAGCACCGAAAGGGGGTGGGTAAATGAGCAGTTCTTC. It specifies CASTERGWVNEQFF.

This clonotype turned up a few times. The chain uses TRBV6-5 and TRBJ2-5, with D possibly TRBD2 on 5 matching bases. Germline V gene lookup returns CDR1 MNHEY and CDR2 SVGAGI. This CDR3 has 16 residues. V shed 4 bases and J shed 5 bases, with 20 bases lying between them. The CDR3 nucleotides are TGTGCCAGCAGTTCGCTAGCCCGTAATGTCAGGGAGACCCAGTACTTC. Translation: CASSSLARNVRETQYF.

This clonotype has a handful of counts. V and J are TRBV28 and TRBJ2-3; D is undetermined. The CDR3 has 15 amino acids. Deletions cut 5 bases from V and 6 bases from J, with 18 bases between. Per germline, CDR1 MDHEN and CDR2 SYDVKM. CDR3 region: CASSPARILADTQYF. CDR3 coding DNA: TGTGCCAGCAGTCCCGCCAGAATCCTCGCTGATACGCAGTATTTT.